The TCR beta chain described here comes from a study of OX40 agonist ivuxolimab in advanced cancers. This CDR3 contains 18 residues. CDR1 is SNHLY and CDR2 is FYNNEI in the germline V gene. Trimming removed 0 bases from V and 3 bases from J, with 17 bases in between. With regard to this clone: No antigen is known for it.

Produced via immunoSEQ multiplex PCR; TCRdb's table is partial and in-frame only. The profile shows tens of thousands of clones, around 84% of them singletons. Study-wide results and caveats: By week 6 at 0.1 to 3.0 mg/kg, blood CD4+ and CD8+ T cells had expanded clonally.

Specimen: CD4+ or CD8+ T cells sorted from blood, collected in a trial of the OX40 agonist ivuxolimab. This chain joins TRBV2 and TRBJ2-2; maybe TRBD1 (5 bases). This sequence was found in an adult with an advanced solid tumor such as melanoma, head and neck, liver or kidney cancer. CDR3 protein: CASSEATASLRDTGELFF. The CDR3 nucleotides are TGTGCCAGCAGTGAAGCGACAGCCTCCCTAAGAGACACCGGGGAGCTGTTTTTT.